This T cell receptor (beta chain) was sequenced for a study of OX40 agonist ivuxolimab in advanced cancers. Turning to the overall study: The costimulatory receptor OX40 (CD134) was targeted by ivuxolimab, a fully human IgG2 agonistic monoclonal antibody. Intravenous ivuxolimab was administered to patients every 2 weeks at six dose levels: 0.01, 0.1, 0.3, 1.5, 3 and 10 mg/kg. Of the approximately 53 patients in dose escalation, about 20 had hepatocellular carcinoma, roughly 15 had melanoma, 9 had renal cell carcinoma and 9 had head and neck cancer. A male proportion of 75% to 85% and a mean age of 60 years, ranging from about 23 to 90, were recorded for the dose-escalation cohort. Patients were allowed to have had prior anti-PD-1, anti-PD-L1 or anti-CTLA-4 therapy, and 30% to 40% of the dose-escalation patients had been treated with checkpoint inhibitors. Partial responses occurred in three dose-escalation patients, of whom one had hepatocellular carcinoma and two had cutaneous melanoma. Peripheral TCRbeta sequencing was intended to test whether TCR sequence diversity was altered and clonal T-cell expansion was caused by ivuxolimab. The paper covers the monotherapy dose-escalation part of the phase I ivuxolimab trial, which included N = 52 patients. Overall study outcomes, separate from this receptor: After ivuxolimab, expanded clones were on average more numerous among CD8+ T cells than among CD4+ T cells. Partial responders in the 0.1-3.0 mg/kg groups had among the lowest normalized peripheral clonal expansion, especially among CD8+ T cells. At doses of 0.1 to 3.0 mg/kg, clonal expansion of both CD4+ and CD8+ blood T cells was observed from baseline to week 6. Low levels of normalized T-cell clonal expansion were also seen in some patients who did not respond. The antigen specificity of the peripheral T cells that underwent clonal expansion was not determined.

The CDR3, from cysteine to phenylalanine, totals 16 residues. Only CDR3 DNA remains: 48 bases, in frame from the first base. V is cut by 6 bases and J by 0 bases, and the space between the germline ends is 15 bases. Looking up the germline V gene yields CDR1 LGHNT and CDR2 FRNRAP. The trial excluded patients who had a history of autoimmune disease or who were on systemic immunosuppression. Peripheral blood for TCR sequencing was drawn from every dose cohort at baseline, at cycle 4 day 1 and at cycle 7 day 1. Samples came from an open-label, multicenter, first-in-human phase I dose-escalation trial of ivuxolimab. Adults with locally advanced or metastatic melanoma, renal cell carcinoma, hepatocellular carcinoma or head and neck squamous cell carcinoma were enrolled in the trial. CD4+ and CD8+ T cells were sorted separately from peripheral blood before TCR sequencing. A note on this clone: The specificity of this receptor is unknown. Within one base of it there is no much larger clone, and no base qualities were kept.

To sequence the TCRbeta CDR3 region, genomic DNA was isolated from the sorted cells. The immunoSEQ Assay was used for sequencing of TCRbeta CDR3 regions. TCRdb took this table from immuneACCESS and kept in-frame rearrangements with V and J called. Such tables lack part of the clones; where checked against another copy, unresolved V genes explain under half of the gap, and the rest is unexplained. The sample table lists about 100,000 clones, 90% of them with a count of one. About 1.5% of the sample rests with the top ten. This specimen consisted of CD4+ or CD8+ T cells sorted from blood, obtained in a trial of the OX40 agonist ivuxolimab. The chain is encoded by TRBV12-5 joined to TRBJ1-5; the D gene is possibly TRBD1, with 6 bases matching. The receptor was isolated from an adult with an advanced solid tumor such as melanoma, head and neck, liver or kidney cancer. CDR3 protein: CASGQTGLYSNQPQHF. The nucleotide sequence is TGTGCTAGTGGCCAGACAGGACTATATAGCAATCAGCCCCAGCATTTT.